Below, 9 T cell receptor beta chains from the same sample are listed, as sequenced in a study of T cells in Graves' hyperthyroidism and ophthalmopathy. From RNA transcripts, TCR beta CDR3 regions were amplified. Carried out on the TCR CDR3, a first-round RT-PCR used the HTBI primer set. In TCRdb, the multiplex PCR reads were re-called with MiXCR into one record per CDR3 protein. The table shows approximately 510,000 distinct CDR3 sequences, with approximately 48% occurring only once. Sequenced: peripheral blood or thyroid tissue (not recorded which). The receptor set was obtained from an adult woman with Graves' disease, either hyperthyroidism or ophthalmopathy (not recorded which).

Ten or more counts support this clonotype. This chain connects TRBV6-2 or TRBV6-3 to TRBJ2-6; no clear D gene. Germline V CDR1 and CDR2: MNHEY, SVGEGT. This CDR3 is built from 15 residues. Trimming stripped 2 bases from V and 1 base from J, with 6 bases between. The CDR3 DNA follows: TGTGCCAGCAGTTACGGTGGATCTGGGGCCAACGTCCTGACTTTC. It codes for CASSYGGSGANVLTF.

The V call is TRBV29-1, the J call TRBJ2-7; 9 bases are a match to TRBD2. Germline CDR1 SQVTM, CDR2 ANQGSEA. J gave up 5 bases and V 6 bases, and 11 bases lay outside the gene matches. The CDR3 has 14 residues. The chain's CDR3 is CSVKASGIPNEQYF. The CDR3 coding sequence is TGCAGCGTGAAAGCTAGCGGGATCCCCAACGAGCAGTACTTC.

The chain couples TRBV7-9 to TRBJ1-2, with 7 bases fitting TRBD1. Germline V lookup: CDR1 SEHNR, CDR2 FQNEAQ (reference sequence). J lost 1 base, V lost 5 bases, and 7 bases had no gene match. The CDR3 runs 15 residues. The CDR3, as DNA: TGTGCCAGCAGCCAAGGGGACAGAAATAACTATGGCTACACCTTC. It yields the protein CASSQGDRNNYGYTF.

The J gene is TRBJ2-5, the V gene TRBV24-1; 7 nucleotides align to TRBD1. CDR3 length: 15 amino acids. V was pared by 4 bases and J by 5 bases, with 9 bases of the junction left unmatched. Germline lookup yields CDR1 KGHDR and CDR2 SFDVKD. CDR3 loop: CATSEGRQGWETQYF. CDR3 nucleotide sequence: TGTGCCACCAGTGAGGGGAGACAGGGTTGGGAGACCCAGTACTTC.

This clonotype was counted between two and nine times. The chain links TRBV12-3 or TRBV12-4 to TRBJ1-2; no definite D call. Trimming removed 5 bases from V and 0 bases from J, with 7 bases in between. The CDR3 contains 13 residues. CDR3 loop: CASSPASNYGYTF. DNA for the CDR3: TGTGCCAGCAGTCCAGCATCTAACTATGGCTACACCTTC.

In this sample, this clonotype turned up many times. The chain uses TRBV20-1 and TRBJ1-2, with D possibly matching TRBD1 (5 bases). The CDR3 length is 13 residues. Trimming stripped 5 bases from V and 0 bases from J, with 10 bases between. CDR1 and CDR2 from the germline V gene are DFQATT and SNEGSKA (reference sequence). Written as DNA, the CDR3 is TGCAGTGCTCGGAAGGACACTAACTATGGCTACACCTTC. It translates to CSARKDTNYGYTF.

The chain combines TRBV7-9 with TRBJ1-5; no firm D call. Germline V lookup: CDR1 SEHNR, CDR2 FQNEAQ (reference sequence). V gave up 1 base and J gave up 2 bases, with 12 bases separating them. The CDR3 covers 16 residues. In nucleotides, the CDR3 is TGTGCCAGCAGCTTAGTCTATCCGGGCCGCAATCAGCCCCAGCATTTT. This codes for CASSLVYPGRNQPQHF.

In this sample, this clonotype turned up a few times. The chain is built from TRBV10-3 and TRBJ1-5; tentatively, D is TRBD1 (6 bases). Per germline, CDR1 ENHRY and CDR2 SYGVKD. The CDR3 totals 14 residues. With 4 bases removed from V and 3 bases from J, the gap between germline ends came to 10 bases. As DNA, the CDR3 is TGTGCCATCAGTGTACAGGGTGTCAATCAGCCCCAGCATTTT. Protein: CAISVQGVNQPQHF.

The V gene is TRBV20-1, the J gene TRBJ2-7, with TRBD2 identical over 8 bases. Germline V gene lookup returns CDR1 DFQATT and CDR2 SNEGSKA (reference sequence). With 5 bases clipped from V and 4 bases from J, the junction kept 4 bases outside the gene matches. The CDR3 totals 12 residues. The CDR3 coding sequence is TGCAGTGCTCCCGGGAGGGCGTACGAGCAGTACTTC. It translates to CSAPGRAYEQYF.